This T cell receptor beta chain originates from a study of OX40 agonist ivuxolimab in advanced cancers. At the level of the study: Patients' therapy was ivuxolimab, an antibody that acts as an agonist of OX40 (CD134). Recorded diagnoses for dose-escalation patients were hepatocellular carcinoma, melanoma, renal cell or head and neck cancer.

Sequencing was performed with immunoSEQ multiplex PCR; in TCRdb, only in-frame clones are kept and a portion is missing. The sample yields over 55,000 clones, roughly four fifths seen once. The CDR3 runs 14 residues. Germline-derived CDR1 and CDR2 are MNHEY and SVGAGI. The V gene lost 0 bases and the J gene lost 5 bases, with 7 bases spanning the gap. The sequence was obtained from an adult with an advanced solid tumor such as melanoma, head and neck, liver or kidney cancer. V is TRBV6-5 and J is TRBJ2-2; D call uncertain. The sample was CD4+ or CD8+ T cells sorted from blood, taken in a trial of the OX40 agonist ivuxolimab. The chain's CDR3 is CASSYSSFTGELFF. The CDR3 coding sequence is TGTGCCAGCAGTTACTCAAGTTTTACCGGGGAGCTGTTTTTT.